This passage covers 4 T cell receptor beta chains from one sample sequenced in a study of blood T cell repertoires in COVID-19. The repertoire was sequenced with immunoSEQ multiplex PCR; TCRdb's copy has only in-frame clones and lacks some. The sample yields more than 350,000 clones, approximately 88% seen once. Sequenced input: peripheral blood. These receptors all come from a woman aged 30 to 39 with COVID-19, enrolled during active disease.

This clone was detected only once. The chain combines TRBV5-5 with TRBJ2-7, with TRBD1 identical over 9 bases. Trimming removed 4 bases from V and 6 bases from J; junction bases left unmatched: 8. The CDR3 is made up of 14 amino acids. From germline, CDR1 is SGHKS and CDR2 YYEKEE (reference sequence). As DNA, the CDR3 is TGTGCCAGCAGCGAGACAGGGGGGATGCTCGAGCAGTACTTC. Residues: CASSETGGMLEQYF.

The V and J genes are TRBV7-2 and TRBJ2-7; 11 bases match TRBD1. CDR3 length: 16 residues. In germline, CDR1 is SGHTA, CDR2 FQGNSA. The V segment lost 3 bases and the J segment 3 bases; nucleotides outside the gene matches: 7. CDR3 DNA sequence: TGTGCCAGCAGCTTTGGGAGGGGACAGGGGGGCTACGAGCAGTACTTC. This sequence encodes CASSFGRGQGGYEQYF.

The rearrangement joins TRBV19 to TRBJ1-2, with a possible D match to TRBD1 (5 bases). The germline CDR1 and CDR2 sequences are LNHDA and SQIVND (reference sequence). V gave up 4 bases and J gave up 4 bases, with 13 bases separating them. The CDR3 is 14 amino acids. The CDR3 nucleotides read TGTGCCAGTAGTACGCAGGGTAGGGCCTATGGCTACACCTTC. Translating it yields CASSTQGRAYGYTF.

In regard to this clone: Other nucleotide sequences from this sample produce the same CDR3. V usage is TRBV19 and J usage is TRBJ2-7; 7 nucleotides agree with TRBD2. The length of the CDR3 is 16 residues. The J segment lost 0 bases and the V segment lost 5 bases, leaving 10 bases of the junction unmatched. The germline CDR1 and CDR2 sequences are LNHDA and SQIVND (reference sequence). CDR3 protein: CASSPLGGSGSYEQYF. The DNA of the CDR3 is TGTGCCAGTAGTCCTCTCGGGGGGTCCGGCTCCTACGAGCAGTACTTC. The entire variable domain, with the rest obtained from reference TRBV19 and TRBJ2-7, is as follows: DGGITQSPKYLFRKEGQNVTLSCEQNLNHDAMYWYRQDPGQGLRLIYYSQIVNDFQKGDIAEGYSVSREKKESFPLTVTSAQKNPTAFYLCASSPLGGSGSYEQYFGPGTRLTVT.